Following are 29 T cell receptor beta chains from one sample sequenced in a study of molecular identifiers for immune sequencing clone quantification. TCRdb processed the PCR reads anew with MiXCR; each CDR3 protein has one entry. The sample shows about 100,000 distinct CDR3 sequences, about 35% of them seen only once. The material sequenced was naive CD8+ T cells from blood, with Jurkat cell RNA spiked in. Specified subset: FACS-sorted CD8+CD4-CCR7+CD45RA+ naive T cells. Every receptor here comes from a human donor in good health. Some libraries in this study had Jurkat cell RNA spiked in.

The sample holds many counts of this clonotype. The gene calls are TRBV7-6 and TRBJ2-3; D unclear. CDR3 length equals 14 residues. Trimming pared 6 bases from V and 0 bases from J, leaving 10 bases between. The germline CDR1 and CDR2 sequences are SGHVS and FNYEAQ. Written as DNA, the CDR3 is TGTGCCAGCAGTTTACTCAGGAGCACAGATACGCAGTATTTT. Translated, it gives CASSLLRSTDTQYF.

This clonotype showed up just a few times. The CDR3 region is CASSHSGADADTQYF. DNA of the CDR3: TGTGCCAGCAGTCATAGCGGGGCTGACGCAGATACGCAGTATTTT. The rearrangement joins TRBV9 to TRBJ2-3, with 8 bases that match TRBD2. Germline CDR1 reads SGDLS; CDR2 reads YYNGEE. V dropped 5 bases and J dropped 4; count of bases not matched to a gene: 9. This CDR3 region has 15 residues.

A single count supports this clonotype. One base away lies a much larger clone, so this may be a sequencing read error. Without the conserved terminal phenylalanine or tryptophan, this CDR3 likely stems from a read error. The rearrangement links TRBV7-2 to TRBJ2-3; the match to TRBD2 covers 7 bases. CDR3 size: 15 residues. From germline, CDR1 is SGHTA and CDR2 FQGNSA. Unmatched junction bases numbered 6, after V lost 1 base and J lost 5 bases. The CDR3 here is CASSLVGGPGDTQYI. CDR3 nucleotide sequence: TGTGCCAGCAGCTTAGTGGGAGGGCCGGGAGATACGCAGTATATT.

A note on this clonotype: This may arise from a read error, as a much more abundant clone is one base away. No conserved phenylalanine or tryptophan is present at the end of the CDR3, so a read error is the likely explanation. This chain joins TRBV7-9 and TRBJ2-7; D gene unclear. Germline V CDR1 and CDR2: SEHNR, FQNEAQ (reference sequence). Trimming took off 5 bases at V and 2 bases at J, with 4 bases between the two ends. The CDR3 sequence is 11 residues long. CDR3 in amino acids: CASSTAYEQYS. The CDR3, as DNA: TGTGCCAGCAGCACGGCCTACGAGCAGTACTCC.

This clonotype was found a few times. The chain recombines TRBV12-3 or TRBV12-4 with TRBJ2-5; TRBD1 is a possible D gene (5 bases). CDR3 length equals 14 residues. V lost 3 bases, J lost 4 bases, and 12 bases lay in between. CDR3 in amino acids: CASSFVGPGETQYF. CDR3 coding DNA: TGTGCCAGCAGTTTCGTGGGGCCGGGAGAGACCCAGTACTTC.

This clonotype was counted only a few times. The chain couples TRBV7-2 to TRBJ1-2; a weak D match, TRBD1 (5 bases). CDR3 length: 15 residues. V dropped 1 base and J dropped 7 bases, with 16 bases sitting between them. Germline values: CDR1 SGHTA, CDR2 FQGNSA. This CDR3 is CASSLVQGRILGYTF. CDR3 sequence (DNA): TGTGCCAGCAGCTTAGTTCAGGGACGTATTCTTGGCTACACCTTC. The complete variable domain, with remaining parts taken from reference TRBV7-2 and TRBJ1-2, reads GAGVSQSPSNKVTEKGKDVELRCDPISGHTALYWYRQSLGQGLEFLIYFQGNSAPDKSGLPSDRFSAERTGGSVSTLTIQRTQQEDSAVYLCASSLVQGRILGYTFGSGTRLTVV.

This chain links TRBV9 with TRBJ2-1; tentative D call: TRBD1 (5 bases). The CDR3 length is 13 residues. CDR1 and CDR2 (germline): SGDLS, YYNGEE. Trimming stripped 0 bases from V and 10 bases from J, with 11 bases between. The CDR3 DNA reads TGTGCCAGCAGCGTAGGCACGGACACCGAGCAGTTCTTC. Its translation is CASSVGTDTEQFF. Complete variable domain (other parts from reference TRBV9 and TRBJ2-1): DSGVTQTPKHLITATGQRVTLRCSPRSGDLSVYWYQQSLDQGLQFLIQYYNGEERAKGNILERFSAQQFPDLHSELNLSSLELGDSALYFCASSVGTDTEQFFGPGTRLTVL.

Ten or more counts support this clonotype. The J gene is TRBJ1-5, the V gene TRBV2; 7 bases match TRBD1. V dropped 8 bases and J dropped 1; count of bases not matched to a gene: 5. Germline V CDR1 and CDR2: SNHLY, FYNNEI. This CDR3 spans 14 amino acids. DNA for the CDR3: TGTGCCAGCCGACAGGGAGGAAGCAATCAGCCCCAGCATTTT. It encodes CASRQGGSNQPQHF.

This clonotype showed up just once. This may come from a read error, since a much larger clone is one base off. The V call is TRBV9, the J call TRBJ1-4; 7 nucleotides agree with TRBD1. Germline V CDR1 and CDR2: SGDLS, YYNGEE. The CDR3 covers 13 residues. The DNA of the CDR3 is TGTGCCTGCAGCGCAGGGACAGTCGAAAAACTGTTTTTT. Its protein is CACSAGTVEKLFF. Looking up the rest from reference TRBV9 and TRBJ1-4 gives the full variable domain: DSGVTQTPKHLITATGQRVTLRCSPRSGDLSVYWYQQSLDQGLQFLIQYYNGEERAKGNILERFSAQQFPDLHSELNLSSLELGDSALYFCACSAGTVEKLFFGSGTQLSVL.

With respect to this clonotype: A much larger clone differs from this one at a single base, so this may be a read error. The J gene is TRBJ2-2, the V gene TRBV29-1; 9 nucleotides agree with TRBD1. Germline-derived CDR1 and CDR2 are SQVTM and ANQGSEA. This CDR3 contains 14 residues. CDR3 DNA sequence: TGCGGCGCCTTGACAGGGGGGACCACCGGGGAGCTGTTTTTT. Its protein product is CGALTGGTTGELFF.

On this clonotype itself: This may stem from a read error, because a much larger clone lies one nucleotide away. V usage is TRBV6-5 and J usage is TRBJ2-7, with 10 bases fitting TRBD1. CDR3 length equals 14 residues. With V trimmed by 6 bases and J by 7 bases, 9 bases remained unmatched. The germline CDR1 and CDR2 sequences are MNHEY and SVGAGI. CDR3 sequence reads: CASSYGQGVEEQYF. In DNA form, the CDR3 reads TGTGCCAGCAGCTATGGACAGGGGGTGGAAGAGCAGTACTTC.

The chain employs TRBV5-1 and TRBJ2-5; D call uncertain. From germline, CDR1 is SGHRS and CDR2 YFSETQ. The CDR3 runs to 18 residues. V shed 3 bases and J shed 3 bases, with 24 bases lying between them. The CDR3 coding sequence is TGCGCCAGCAGCTATCGAGACCGACCCAGCCCTCGTAAAGAGACCCAGTACTTC. Amino acid sequence: CASSYRDRPSPRKETQYF.

Here the CDR3 DNA reads TGTGCCAGCAGCTTAGGAGGGGTTTTAGGCTACACCTTC. Amino acid sequence: CASSLGGVLGYTF. This sequence joins TRBV7-9 and TRBJ1-2; D may be TRBD1 (5 bases). In germline, CDR1 is SEHNR, CDR2 FQNEAQ (reference sequence). V lost 1 base and J 8 bases, leaving 11 bases between the germline ends. The CDR3 is 13 residues long.

This clonotype was seen once. The chain carries TRBV28 and TRBJ2-2; tentatively, D is TRBD1 or TRBD2 (5 bases each). Looked up from germline, CDR1 is MDHEN and CDR2 is SYDVKM. The CDR3 is 13 residues long. Trimming removed 6 bases at V and 7 bases at J, with 12 bases between. DNA of the CDR3: TGTGCCAGCAGGCTCGGGGACGTCGGGGAGCTGTTTTTT. Translated, it gives CASRLGDVGELFF.

This clonotype was seen many times. This rearrangement joins TRBV7-9 to TRBJ2-3; the match to TRBD1 covers 7 bases. This CDR3 has 16 residues. Germline V gene sequence: CDR1 SEHNR, CDR2 FQNEAQ (reference sequence). The J segment lost 2 bases and the V segment lost 5 bases, leaving 10 bases of the junction unmatched. This chain's CDR3 is CASSPDRVLFTDTQYF. The CDR3 DNA sequence: TGTGCCAGCAGCCCAGACAGGGTCCTCTTCACAGATACGCAGTATTTT.

Many counts were recorded for this clonotype. The chain is built from TRBV5-1 and TRBJ2-3; D gene ambiguous. Per the germline V gene, CDR1 is SGHRS and CDR2 is YFSETQ. Deletions cut 4 bases from V and 2 bases from J, with 17 bases between. This CDR3 region has 16 residues. The CDR3, as DNA: TGCGCCAGCAGCCCCCGGCCTGGACCCCCCACAGATACGCAGTATTTT. This sequence encodes CASSPRPGPPTDTQYF.

With respect to this clonotype: A clone one base away is much larger, so this may be a read error. The J gene is TRBJ2-7, the V gene TRBV5-6; 7 bases align to TRBD2. The V gene's germline CDR1 is SGHDT and CDR2 YYEEEE. This CDR3 contains 15 residues. CDR3 residues: CACSRRLAWDYEQYF. CDR3 in DNA: TGTGCCTGCAGCCGACGACTAGCTTGGGATTACGAGCAGTACTTC.

Turning to this clonotype: A much larger clone differs from this one at a single base, so this may be a read error. The final CDR3 position lacks the conserved phenylalanine or tryptophan, pointing to a likely read error. The chain has TRBV28 and TRBJ2-5, with 12 bases matching TRBD1. Germline V gene lookup returns CDR1 MDHEN and CDR2 SYDVKM. The CDR3 covers 14 residues. V was pared by 7 bases and J by 5 bases, with 5 bases of the junction left unmatched. The CDR3 reads CASTGTGGLETQYI. CDR3 in DNA: TGTGCCAGCACCGGGACAGGGGGCTTGGAGACCCAGTACATC.

V and J are TRBV5-1 and TRBJ2-2; D uncertain. CDR3 length: 18 amino acids. Germline CDR1 SGHRS, CDR2 YFSETQ. The V end lost 0 bases, the J end lost 0 bases, and 15 bases lay between the germline ends. CDR3 coding DNA: TGCGCCAGCAGCTTGGGATGGACCACTACTCCGAACACCGGGGAGCTGTTTTTT. Protein product: CASSLGWTTTPNTGELFF.

This clonotype was picked up a small number of times. The gene calls are TRBV7-6 and TRBJ1-3; D gene uncertain. The V end was cut by 5 bases, the J end by 4 bases, with 24 bases between. Germline values: CDR1 SGHVS, CDR2 FNYEAQ. The CDR3 is 18 residues long. The CDR3: CASSPFLGARDGGNTIYF. CDR3 in DNA: TGTGCCAGCAGCCCTTTCCTCGGAGCCCGGGATGGAGGAAACACCATATATTTT.

This clonotype was picked up many times. The chain combines TRBV6-5 with TRBJ1-1; no firm D call. CDR3 length: 13 residues. Trimming shortened V by 5 bases and J by 4 bases, and 11 bases separated the two germline ends. Germline CDR1 and CDR2: MNHEY and SVGAGI. Here the CDR3 reads CASSPLSFTEAFF. CDR3 DNA sequence: TGTGCCAGCAGTCCCCTTTCGTTCACTGAAGCTTTCTTT.

This clonotype came up once. This chain joins TRBV7-8 and TRBJ2-3; TRBD1 matches 8 bases. This CDR3 region has 17 residues. V gave up 5 bases and J gave up 0 bases; unmatched junction bases: 10. Germline CDR1 reads SGHVS; CDR2 reads FQNEAQ. The DNA for the CDR3 is TGTGCCAGCAGCGTACCGACAGGGGACAGCAGCACAGATACGCAGTATTTT. This translates into CASSVPTGDSSTDTQYF.

This clonotype occurred once. A much larger clone lies one base from this, so it may be a read error. The chain joins TRBV28 to TRBJ2-3, with TRBD1 identical over 7 bases. V shed 5 bases and J 0 bases; nucleotides not matched to a gene: 2. Germline CDR1 reads MDHEN; CDR2 reads SYDVKM. This CDR3 is built from 14 residues. Here the CDR3 reads CASSDRDSTDTQYF. The CDR3 DNA reads TGTGCCAGCAGTGACAGGGATAGCACAGATACGCAGTATTTT.

Regarding this clonotype: This may be a read error, as it is one base from a much larger clone. The chain recombines TRBV28 with TRBJ2-3; D is unresolved. Germline CDR1 and CDR2: MDHEN and SYDVKM. The germline V and J ends were trimmed by 11 bases and 4 bases, with 13 bases remaining between them. This CDR3 is 12 amino acids long. CDR3 amino acids: CAAGPTSDTQYF. In DNA form, the CDR3 reads TGTGCCGCCGGTCCAACCTCAGATACGCAGTATTTT.

Only a few counts were recorded for this clonotype. The chain joins TRBV19 to TRBJ1-2; 9 bases align to TRBD1. The ends lost 5 bases at V and 7 bases at J; junction bases unmatched: 8. The CDR3 has 14 amino acids. The V gene's germline CDR1 is LNHDA and CDR2 SQIVND (reference sequence). CDR3 amino acids: CASSPIGTGFGYTF. DNA of the CDR3: TGTGCCAGTAGTCCCATCGGGACAGGGTTTGGCTACACCTTC.

This clonotype was detected a few times. The gene calls are TRBV4-1 and TRBJ2-5; D unresolved. The length of the CDR3 is 17 residues. The V gene lost 3 bases and the J gene lost 1 base, with 18 bases spanning the gap. Germline V gene data show CDR1 as MGHRA and CDR2 as YSYEKL. CDR3 DNA: TGCGCCAGCAGCCACCTCCCGACGCGGCTGATCCAAGAGACCCAGTACTTC. It yields the protein CASSHLPTRLIQETQYF.

This clonotype was found a few times. The genes are TRBV12-3 or TRBV12-4 and TRBJ2-7; unclear D gene. V lost 4 bases to trimming and J lost 2 bases, with 6 bases between them. The CDR3 length is 12 residues. The CDR3 loop reads CASSSSAYEQYF. The CDR3 DNA follows: TGTGCCAGCAGTTCATCAGCCTACGAGCAGTACTTC.

V is TRBV5-1 and J is TRBJ2-5, with 9 bases fitting TRBD1. The ends lost 4 bases at V and 5 bases at J; junction bases unmatched: 6. From germline, CDR1 is SGHRS and CDR2 YFSETQ. The CDR3 has 14 residues. The CDR3 sequence is CASSTRQGVETQYF. CDR3 nucleotides: TGCGCCAGCAGCACGCGACAGGGGGTGGAGACCCAGTACTTC.

Details on this clonotype: A much more abundant neighbour one base away suggests this may be a read error. The chain has TRBV28 and TRBJ2-7; unclear D gene. CDR1 and CDR2 from the germline V gene are MDHEN and SYDVKM. This CDR3 region has 13 residues. The DNA of the CDR3 is TGTGCCAGCAGTTCCCCCCGGTACTACGGGCAGTACTTC. It codes for CASSSPRYYGQYF.